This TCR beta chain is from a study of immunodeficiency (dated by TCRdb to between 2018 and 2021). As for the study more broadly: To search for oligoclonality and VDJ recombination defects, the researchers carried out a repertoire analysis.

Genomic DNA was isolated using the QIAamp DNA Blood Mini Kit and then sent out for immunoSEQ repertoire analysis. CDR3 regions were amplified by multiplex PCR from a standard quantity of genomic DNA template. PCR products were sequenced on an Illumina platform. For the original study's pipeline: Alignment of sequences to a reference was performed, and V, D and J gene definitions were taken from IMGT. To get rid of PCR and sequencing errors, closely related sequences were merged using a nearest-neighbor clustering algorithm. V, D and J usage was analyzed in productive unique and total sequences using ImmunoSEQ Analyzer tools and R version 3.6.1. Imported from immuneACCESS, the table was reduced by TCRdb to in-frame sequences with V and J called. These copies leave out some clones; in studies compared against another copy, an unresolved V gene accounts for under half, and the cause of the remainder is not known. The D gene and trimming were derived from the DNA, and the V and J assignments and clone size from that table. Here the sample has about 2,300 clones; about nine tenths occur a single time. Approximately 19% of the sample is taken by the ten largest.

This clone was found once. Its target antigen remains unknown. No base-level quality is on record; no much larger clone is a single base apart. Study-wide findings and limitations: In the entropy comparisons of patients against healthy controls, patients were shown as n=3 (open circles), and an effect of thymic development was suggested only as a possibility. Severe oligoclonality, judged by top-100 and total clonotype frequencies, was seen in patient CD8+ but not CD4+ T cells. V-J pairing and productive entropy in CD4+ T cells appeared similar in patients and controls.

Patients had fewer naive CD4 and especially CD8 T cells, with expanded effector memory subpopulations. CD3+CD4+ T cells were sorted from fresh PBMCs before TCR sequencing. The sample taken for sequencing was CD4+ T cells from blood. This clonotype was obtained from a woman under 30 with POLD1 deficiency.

The nucleotide sequence is given as TGTGCCAGCAGTTACTCGAAGGGAGACACAGATACGCAGTATTTT. It is translated as CASSYSKGDTDTQYF. The chain joins TRBV6-5 to TRBJ2-3; the best D guess is TRBD2, with 5 bases matching. CDR1 and CDR2 were assigned from the germline V gene as MNHEY and SVGAGI. V and J lose 0 bases and 2 bases, and a span of 9 bases separates them. Spanning cysteine to phenylalanine, the CDR3 consists of 15 amino acids. Only CDR3 DNA remains: 45 bases, in frame from the first base.